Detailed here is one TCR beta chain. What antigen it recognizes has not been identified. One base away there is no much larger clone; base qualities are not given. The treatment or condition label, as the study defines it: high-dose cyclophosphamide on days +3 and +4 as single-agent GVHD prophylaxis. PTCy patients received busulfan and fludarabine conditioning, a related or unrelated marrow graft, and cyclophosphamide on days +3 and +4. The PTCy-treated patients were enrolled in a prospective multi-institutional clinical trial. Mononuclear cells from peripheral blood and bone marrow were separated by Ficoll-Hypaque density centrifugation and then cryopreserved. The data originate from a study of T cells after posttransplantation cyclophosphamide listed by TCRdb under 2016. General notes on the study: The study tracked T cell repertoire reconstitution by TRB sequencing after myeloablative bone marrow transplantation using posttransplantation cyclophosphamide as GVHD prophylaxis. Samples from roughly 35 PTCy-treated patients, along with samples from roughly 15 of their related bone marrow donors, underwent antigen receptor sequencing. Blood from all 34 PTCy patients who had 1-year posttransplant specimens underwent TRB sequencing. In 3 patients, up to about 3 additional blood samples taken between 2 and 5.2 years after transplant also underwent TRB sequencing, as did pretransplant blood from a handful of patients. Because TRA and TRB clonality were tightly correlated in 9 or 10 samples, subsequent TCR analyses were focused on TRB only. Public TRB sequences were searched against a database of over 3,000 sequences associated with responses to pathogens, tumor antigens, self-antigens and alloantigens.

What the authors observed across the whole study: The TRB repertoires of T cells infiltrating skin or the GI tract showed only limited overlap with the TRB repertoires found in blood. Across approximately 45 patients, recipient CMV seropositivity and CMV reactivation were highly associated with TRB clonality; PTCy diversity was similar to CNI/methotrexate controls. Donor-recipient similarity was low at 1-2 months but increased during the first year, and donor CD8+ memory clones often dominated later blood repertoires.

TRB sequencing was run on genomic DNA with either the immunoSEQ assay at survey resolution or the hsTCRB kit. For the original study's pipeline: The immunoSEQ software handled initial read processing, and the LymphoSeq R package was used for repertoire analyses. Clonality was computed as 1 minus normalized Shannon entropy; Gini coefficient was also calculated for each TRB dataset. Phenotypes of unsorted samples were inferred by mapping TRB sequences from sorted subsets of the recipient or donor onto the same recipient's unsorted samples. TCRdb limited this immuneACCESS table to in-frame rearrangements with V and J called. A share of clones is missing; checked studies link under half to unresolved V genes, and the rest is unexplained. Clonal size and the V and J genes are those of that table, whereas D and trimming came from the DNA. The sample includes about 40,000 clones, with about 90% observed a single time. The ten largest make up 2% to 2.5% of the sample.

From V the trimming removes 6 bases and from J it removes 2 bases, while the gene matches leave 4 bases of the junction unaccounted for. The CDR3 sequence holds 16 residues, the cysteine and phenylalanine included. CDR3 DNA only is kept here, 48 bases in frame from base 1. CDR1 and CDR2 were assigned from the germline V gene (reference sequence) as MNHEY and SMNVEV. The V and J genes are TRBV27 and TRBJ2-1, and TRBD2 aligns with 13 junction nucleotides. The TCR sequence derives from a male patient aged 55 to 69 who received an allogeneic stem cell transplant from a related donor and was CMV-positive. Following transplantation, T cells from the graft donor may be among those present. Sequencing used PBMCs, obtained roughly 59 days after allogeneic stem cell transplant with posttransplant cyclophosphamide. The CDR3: CASRLTSGGAYNEQFF. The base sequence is TGTGCCAGCAGGCTAACTAGCGGGGGGGCCTACAATGAGCAGTTCTTC.